The rows below give T cell receptor beta chains drawn from one sample of a study of blood T cell repertoires in COVID-19. The data were produced by immunoSEQ multiplex PCR, yet TCRdb's version contains in-frame clones alone and is incomplete. The sample holds approximately 480,000 clones, 87% seen once. Sequencing was carried out using PBMCs or T cells enriched from blood (not recorded which). These receptors came from a young woman who had recovered from COVID-19. Both conserved end residues are part of each CDR3. The order of the fields is D gene, J gene, clone size, V gene, CDR3 DNA, CDR3 protein. A D gene is named only where the DNA matches it firmly. A clone size is listed for some rows: how often the clone was seen (once, few, many), or a class if it is expanded.

NA TRBJ2-1 NA TRBV7-9 TGTGCCAGCAGCTTAGCTTTAAATGAGCAGTTCTTC CASSLALNEQFF
NA TRBJ2-3 NA TRBV9 TGTGCCAGCAGCCAGAGGGACTTTTCCACAGATACGCAGTATTTT CASSQRDFSTDTQYF
NA TRBJ1-2 NA TRBV19 TGTGCCAGTAGTCTCCCCGCCGGACAGAGAAGCTATGGCTACACCTTC CASSLPAGQRSYGYTF
NA TRBJ2-1 NA TRBV9 TGTGCCAGCAGCGTGGGGGGGCCGTACAATGAGCAGTTCTTC CASSVGGPYNEQFF
NA TRBJ1-5 once TRBV19 TGTGCCAGTAGTATTTGGGAGGGGACCCTCAATCAGCCCCAGCATTTT CASSIWEGTLNQPQHF
NA TRBJ2-2 NA TRBV27 TGTGCCAGCAGTTTAATAGCATCGAACACCGGGGAGCTGTTTTTT CASSLIASNTGELFF
TRBD2 TRBJ2-2 NA TRBV7-2 TGTGCCAGCAGCGCCGGGACTAGCGCGTCCGGGGAGCTGTTTTTT CASSAGTSASGELFF
NA TRBJ2-1 NA TRBV9 TGTGCCAGCCACGAGGCCATGGCCTACAATGAGCAGTTCTTC CASHEAMAYNEQFF
NA TRBJ2-5 NA TRBV5-1 TGCGCCAGCAGCTTGGCTGGGGGCGGGGAGACCCAGTACTTC CASSLAGGGETQYF
NA TRBJ2-3 once TRBV11-2 TGTGCCAGCAGCTCCCCCCCCGAAGACTCCACAGATACGCAGTATTTT CASSSPPEDSTDTQYF
NA TRBJ1-2 NA TRBV5-4 TGTGCCAGCACCACGACAGCTAACTATGGCTACACCTTC CASTTTANYGYTF
TRBD1 TRBJ1-1 NA TRBV6-2/TRBV6-3 TGTGCCAGCAGTTACGGACAGGGGGGAGCCACTGAAGCTTTCTTT CASSYGQGGATEAFF
TRBD2 TRBJ2-7 NA TRBV10-3 TGTGCCATCAGTGCTGGACTAGCGGGGGGCCGGTCCTACGAGCAGTACTTC CAISAGLAGGRSYEQYF
TRBD2 TRBJ2-1 NA TRBV9 TGTGCCAGCACACTTAGCGGGAGCTCCTACAATGAGCAGTTCTTC CASTLSGSSYNEQFF
NA TRBJ1-1 NA TRBV9 TGTGCCAGCAGCGTAGACAGTTCGCACACTGAAGCTTTCTTT CASSVDSSHTEAFF
NA TRBJ2-3 NA TRBV28 TGTGCCAGCAGCACTCAGGGCAGGGATACGCAGTATTTT CASSTQGRDTQYF
NA TRBJ2-7 NA TRBV4-1 TGCGCCAGCAGCCACAGGGCCTGGGTGAGCGAGCAGTACTTC CASSHRAWVSEQYF
TRBD1 TRBJ1-2 NA TRBV3-1/TRBV3-2 TGTGCCAGCAGCCACGAGGCAGGGGGCGATCAGTGGTATGGCTACACCTTC CASSHEAGGDQWYGYTF
NA TRBJ1-2 NA TRBV30 TGTGCCTGGAGCCCAGGGGTTAATGGCTACACCTTC CAWSPGVNGYTF
TRBD1 TRBJ1-1 few TRBV30 TGTGCCTGGAGTGTACTGACGGCCCTTACAGGGGAAACGGCTTTCTTT CAWSVLTALTGETAFF
NA TRBJ1-2 NA TRBV19 TGTGCCAGCGGACAGTTCTATGGCTACACCTTC CASGQFYGYTF
TRBD1 TRBJ1-4 few TRBV24-1 TGTGCCACCAGTGATCCCTCGGACAGGGTTTCCCTTCTCGGACCTGCAACTAATGAAAAACTGTTTTTT CATSDPSDRVSLLGPATNEKLFF
TRBD2 TRBJ2-7 NA TRBV9 TGTGCCAGCAGCGACGGGACTACTTCCTACGAGCAGTACTTC CASSDGTTSYEQYF
TRBD1 TRBJ2-3 NA TRBV9 TGTGCCAGCAGCGCCGGGACAGGGGGACTCACAGATACGCAGTATTTT CASSAGTGGLTDTQYF
TRBD1 TRBJ1-1 NA TRBV6-5 TGTGCCAGCAGTAACGATGGACAGGGAGGCACTGAAGCTTTCTTT CASSNDGQGGTEAFF
TRBD1 TRBJ1-2 NA TRBV19 TGTGCCAGTAGTATGGCAGGGGGTTATGGCTACACCTTC CASSMAGGYGYTF
NA TRBJ1-4 NA TRBV7-9 TGTGCCAGCAGCTCCAGAGAGGGAGTGGATGAAAAACTGTTTTTT CASSSREGVDEKLFF
NA TRBJ2-1 NA TRBV2 TGTGCCAGCACAGAAATTTACAATGAGCAGTTCTTC CASTEIYNEQFF
NA TRBJ1-5 NA TRBV28 TGTGCCACCGTACAGGGTCAGGGCAATCAGCCCCAGCATTTT CATVQGQGNQPQHF
TRBD1 TRBJ1-1 NA TRBV7-9 TGTGCCAGCAGCTCGTCAGGGGGTTTAACTGAAGCTTTCTTT CASSSSGGLTEAFF
NA TRBJ1-3 NA TRBV4-1 TGCGCCAGCAGCCAGGATGACACACCAGGAAACACCATATATTTT CASSQDDTPGNTIYF
TRBD1 TRBJ1-5 NA TRBV2 TGTGCCAGCAGTCCCGAGGGGACAGGCGGGCAGCCCCAGCATTTT CASSPEGTGGQPQHF
TRBD2 TRBJ2-3 NA TRBV27 TGTGCCAGCAGTATTTCTAGCGGGGGGCCCTCAGATACGCAGTATTTT CASSISSGGPSDTQYF
NA TRBJ1-1 NA TRBV5-1 TGCGCCAGCAGCTTGGGACAGGAAGGTGAAGCTTTCTTT CASSLGQEGEAFF
NA TRBJ1-2 NA TRBV2 TGTGCCAGCAGCCAGGGGCAGTACTATGGCTACACCTTC CASSQGQYYGYTF
NA TRBJ2-3 NA TRBV30 TGTGCCTGGGCCCCGGGGTTTTTGACAGATACGCAGTATTTT CAWAPGFLTDTQYF
NA TRBJ1-4 NA TRBV30 TGTGCCTGCGCCGGGGGGGGACTAGGAACTAATGAAAAACTGTTTTTT CACAGGGLGTNEKLFF
TRBD1 TRBJ1-2 NA TRBV27 TGTGCCAGCGGGGAAGACAGGGTGAGCACCTTC CASGEDRVSTF
TRBD1 TRBJ1-2 NA TRBV19 TGTGCCAGTAGTACCCTCCAGGGGGCCGGTGGCTACACCTTC CASSTLQGAGGYTF
NA TRBJ2-3 NA TRBV5-1 TGCGCCAGCAGCTTGGTGGGCAGCCTATTCACAGATACGCAGTATTTT CASSLVGSLFTDTQYF
TRBD2 TRBJ2-5 NA TRBV12-3/TRBV12-4 TGTGCCAGCAGTCGCGCGGGGGAAGAGACCCAGTACTTC CASSRAGEETQYF
NA TRBJ2-7 NA TRBV3-1/TRBV3-2 TGTGCCAGCAGCCCTAGCCCCACCTACGAGCAGTACTTC CASSPSPTYEQYF
NA TRBJ1-6 few TRBV7-8 TGTGCCAGCAGCCCCGCCTCGGGGGGCGAAGGTTCACCCCTCCACTTT CASSPASGGEGSPLHF
TRBD1 TRBJ1-1 NA TRBV2 TGTGCCAGCAGTGTCGCCACAGGGGGTGACACTGAAGCTTTCTTT CASSVATGGDTEAFF
TRBD1 TRBJ2-2 NA TRBV19 TGTGCCAGTAGTGTGGGGACAGTGACCGGGGAGCTGTTTTTT CASSVGTVTGELFF
TRBD1 TRBJ2-5 NA TRBV10-3 TGTGCCATCAGTGCTCCGGACAGGGGGGAGACCCAGTACTTC CAISAPDRGETQYF
TRBD1 TRBJ1-5 NA TRBV10-2 TGCGCCAGCAGAGCCGGGACAGTTAGCAATCAGCCCCAGCATTTT CASRAGTVSNQPQHF
NA TRBJ2-1 once TRBV6-5 TGTGCCAGCAGTTACTTCGGACTAAGCTCGGGGAATGAGCAGTTCTTC CASSYFGLSSGNEQFF
TRBD1 TRBJ2-3 NA TRBV27 TGTGCCAGCAGTTTGGGGACAGGGAAGTTCCAGGATACGCAGTATTTT CASSLGTGKFQDTQYF
NA TRBJ2-7 few TRBV7-9 TGTGCCAGCAGCCTCGACAGGTCCGAGCAGTACTTC CASSLDRSEQYF
TRBD2 TRBJ2-3 NA TRBV5-1 TGCGCCAGCAGCAGAGTTCTAGCGGGGGGAATAGATACGCAGTATTTT CASSRVLAGGIDTQYF
TRBD1 TRBJ2-3 once TRBV10-2 TGCGCCAGCAGTGGAACAAAAATCTGGGACAGGGGGGCAGATACGCAGTATTTT CASSGTKIWDRGADTQYF
NA TRBJ1-3 NA TRBV18 TGTGCCAGCTCACCACTCTCCAGCCGAGGATCCTCTGGAAACACCATATATTTT CASSPLSSRGSSGNTIYF
NA TRBJ1-2 NA TRBV5-6 TGTGCCAGCAGCTTTCTCCATGGCTACACCTTC CASSFLHGYTF
NA TRBJ1-1 NA TRBV4-1 TGCGCCAGCAGCCAAGACGGGGGGGAGACTGAAGCTTTCTTT CASSQDGGETEAFF
NA TRBJ2-7 NA TRBV6-1 TGTGCCAGCAGTGAAGAGGCCCGGGGCTACGAGCAGTACTTC CASSEEARGYEQYF
TRBD1 TRBJ1-1 NA TRBV4-1 TGCGCCAGCAGCCACCCCACAGGGGGTGGCACTGAAGCTTTCTTT CASSHPTGGGTEAFF